The 10 T cell receptor beta chains reported below all come from one sample, sequenced in a study of regulatory T cells in long-lasting Graves disease. Documented time point: newly diagnosed GD, antithyroid drugs for less than 3 months. The TCR library was made from RNA that had been extracted from PBMCs in TRIzol. Building the TCR beta libraries relied on iRepertoire HTBI primers, and CDR3 regions underwent Arm-PCR. TCRdb ran MiXCR on the multiplex PCR reads and lists one entry per CDR3 protein. The table lists about 350,000 distinct CDR3 sequences, 15% to 20% of them singletons. The sample was also linked to a second study, of T cells in Graves' hyperthyroidism and ophthalmopathy.

The sequenced sample was peripheral blood mononuclear cells (PBMCs), obtained at new diagnosis, from a patient treated with antithyroid drugs. Receptors originate from a young woman with Graves disease.

This rearrangement joins TRBV19 to TRBJ2-1; tentative D call: TRBD2 (6 bases). Germline CDR1 reads LNHDA; CDR2 reads SQIVND (reference sequence). V lost 6 bases and J 10 bases, leaving 16 bases between the germline ends. The CDR3 totals 13 residues. The CDR3 reads CASSPGVREEQFF. In nucleotides, the CDR3 is TGTGCCAGTAGCCCTGGTGTCCGGGAGGAGCAGTTCTTC.

This clonotype was observed a handful of times. V gene TRBV6-2 or TRBV6-3 combines with J gene TRBJ2-6; tentative D call: TRBD1 (6 bases). Germline V gene sequence: CDR1 MNHEY, CDR2 SVGEGT. Trimming cost V 7 bases and J 2 bases, with 12 bases left between them. This CDR3 has 15 residues. CDR3 nucleotide sequence: TGTGCCAGCATCTTCTGGGGGCCTGGGGCCAACGTCCTGACTTTC. Its protein is CASIFWGPGANVLTF.

This clonotype appeared a few times. The chain recombines TRBV25-1 with TRBJ2-2; D may be TRBD1 (6 bases). CDR1 MGHDK and CDR2 SYGVNS come from the germline V gene. The CDR3 has 15 residues. Trimming took off 5 bases at V and 0 bases at J, with 10 bases between the two ends. CDR3 nucleotides: TGTGCCAGCAGTTATGAGGGGGCGAACACCGGGGAGCTGTTTTTT. Amino acids: CASSYEGANTGELFF.

V gene TRBV7-2 combines with J gene TRBJ2-1; 14 bases map to TRBD2. With 5 bases clipped from V and 7 bases from J, the junction kept 10 bases outside the gene matches. This CDR3 has 17 amino acids. In germline, CDR1 is SGHTA, CDR2 FQGNSA. The CDR3 sequence is CASSPGTSGSWVNEQFF. In DNA, the CDR3 is TGTGCCAGCAGCCCAGGGACTAGCGGGAGTTGGGTAAATGAGCAGTTCTTC.

This clonotype was detected many times. The V and J genes are TRBV5-1 and TRBJ2-7, with 7 positions matching TRBD1. After removal of 4 bases from V and 3 bases from J, the junction contained 13 bases not matched to a gene. Germline V gives CDR1 SGHRS, CDR2 YFSETQ. CDR3 length: 16 residues. CDR3 sequence: CASSARSGTDDYEQYF. The CDR3 DNA sequence: TGCGCCAGCAGCGCCCGATCCGGGACAGACGACTACGAGCAGTACTTC.

A word on this clonotype: A read error is the likely source, as a far larger clone sits one nucleotide away. The V gene is TRBV11-2, the J gene TRBJ2-3; the D gene is possibly TRBD1 (5 bases). The DNA end favors TRBJ2-1, so the J call may be wrong. Germline assignment: CDR1 SGHAT and CDR2 FQNNGV. The length of the CDR3 is 14 residues. The CDR3 nucleotides read TGTGCCAGCAGCTTAAGGGGTGCAGGCAATGAGCAGTTCTTC. Encoded protein: CASSLRGAGNEQFF.

This clonotype was observed many times. This chain uses TRBV18 with TRBJ2-1; 9 bases line up with TRBD2. CDR1 KGHSH and CDR2 LQKENI come from the germline V gene. This CDR3 has 13 amino acids. J gave up 9 bases and V 2 bases, and 2 bases lay outside the gene matches. As DNA, the CDR3 is TGTGCCAGCTCACCAGTAGCGGGAGTTGAGCAGTTCTTC. It encodes CASSPVAGVEQFF.

The rearrangement uses TRBV28 and TRBJ2-2; D gene unclear. The CDR3 is 10 residues long. V was shortened by 6 bases and J by 8 bases, with 4 bases between the two germline ends. CDR1 MDHEN and CDR2 SYDVKM come from the germline V gene. CDR3 DNA: TGTGCCAGCAGAAAGGGGGAGCTGTTTTTT. Its translation: CASRKGELFF.

The table lists this clonotype with many counts. This chain joins TRBV13 and TRBJ2-1; 11 bases are shared with TRBD2. Germline V gene sequence: CDR1 PRHDT, CDR2 FYEKMQ (reference sequence). V dropped 7 bases and J dropped 8; count of bases not matched to a gene: 7. This CDR3 spans 14 amino acids. The CDR3 nucleotides read TGTGCCAGCACCCTTAGCGGGGGGGCTTATGAGCAGTTCTTC. Protein sequence: CASTLSGGAYEQFF.

This clonotype was counted many times. The chain recombines TRBV28 with TRBJ2-1, with 11 bases that match TRBD2. Per germline, CDR1 MDHEN and CDR2 SYDVKM. Trimming at V came to 5 bases and at J to 7 bases, leaving 4 bases not matched to a gene. The CDR3 is 14 residues long. CDR3 sequence: CASSTWTSGNEQFF. The CDR3, as DNA: TGTGCCAGCAGTACCTGGACTAGCGGGAATGAGCAGTTCTTC. The full variable domain, rest sourced from reference TRBV28 and TRBJ2-1, is DVKVTQSSRYLVKRTGEKVFLECVQDMDHENMFWYRQDPGLGLRLIYFSYDVKMKEKGDIPEGYSVSREKKERFSLILESASTNQTSMYLCASSTWTSGNEQFFGPGTRLTVL.